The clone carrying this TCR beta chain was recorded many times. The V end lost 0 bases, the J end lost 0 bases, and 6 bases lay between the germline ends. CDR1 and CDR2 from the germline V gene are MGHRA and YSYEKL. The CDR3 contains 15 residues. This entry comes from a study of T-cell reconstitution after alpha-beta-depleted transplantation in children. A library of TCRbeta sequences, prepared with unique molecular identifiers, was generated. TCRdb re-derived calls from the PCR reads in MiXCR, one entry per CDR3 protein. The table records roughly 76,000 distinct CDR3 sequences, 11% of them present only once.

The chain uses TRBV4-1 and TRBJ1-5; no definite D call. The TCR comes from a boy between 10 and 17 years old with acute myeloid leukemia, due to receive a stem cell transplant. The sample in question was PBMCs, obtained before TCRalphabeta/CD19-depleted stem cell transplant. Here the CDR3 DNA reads TGCGCCAGCAGCCAAGAGCTTTTTAGCAATCAGCCCCAGCATTTT. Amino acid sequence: CASSQELFSNQPQHF.